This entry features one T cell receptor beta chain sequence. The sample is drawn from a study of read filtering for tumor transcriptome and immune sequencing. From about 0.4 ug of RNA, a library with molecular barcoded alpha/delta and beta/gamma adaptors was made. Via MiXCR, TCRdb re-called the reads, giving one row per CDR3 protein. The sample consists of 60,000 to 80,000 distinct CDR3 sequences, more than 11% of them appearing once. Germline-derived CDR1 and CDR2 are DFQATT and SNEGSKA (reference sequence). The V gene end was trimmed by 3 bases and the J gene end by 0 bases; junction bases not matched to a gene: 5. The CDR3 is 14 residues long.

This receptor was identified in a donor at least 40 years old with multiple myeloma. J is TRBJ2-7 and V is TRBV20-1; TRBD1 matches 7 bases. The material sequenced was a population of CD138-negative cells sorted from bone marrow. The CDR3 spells CSASRQGRSYEQYF. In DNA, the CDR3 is TGCAGTGCTAGCCGACAGGGCCGCTCCTACGAGCAGTACTTC.